This T cell receptor (beta chain) was captured in a study of cytomegalovirus exposure and HLA in healthy donors. Primers: 60 Vbeta forward and 13 Jbeta reverse. The data were produced by immunoSEQ multiplex PCR, yet TCRdb's version contains in-frame clones alone and is incomplete. The sample yields 110,000 to 150,000 clones, around a tenth seen once. This clone turned up a few times. CDR1 and CDR2 from the germline V gene are SGHNT and YENEEA. Germline trimming cut 1 base from V and 4 bases from J; bases unmatched to any gene: 5. The CDR3 is made up of 15 amino acids. Sequencing used PBMCs. This clonotype was obtained from a man aged 45-65 years in good health and CMV-seronegative. The J gene is TRBJ2-5, the V gene TRBV11-3; 8 positions match TRBD2. As DNA, the CDR3 is TGTGCCAGCAGCTTAGGGGAGCGGGAGCGAGAGACCCAGTACTTC. It specifies CASSLGERERETQYF.